These T cell receptor beta chains were read from a single sample in a study of control samples from healthy donors and cancer patients. Assay used: immunoSEQ multiplex PCR; TCRdb lists only in-frame clones, some missing. The sample carries about 100,000 clones, around nine tenths recorded once. The sample comprised blood. The receptors stem from a human donor in good health. The donor label of this sample is uncertain. Each CDR3 is given with its conserved first and last residue. The D gene is left open where the match is weak. Only part of the rows carry a size: once, few, many, or a class if the clone is expanded.

CDR3 length | J gene | clone size | D gene | V gene | CDR3 DNA | CDR3 protein
13 | TRBJ1-3 | NA | NA | TRBV29-1 | TGCAGCGTTGAAGCTAGCTCTGGAAACACCATATATTTT | CSVEASSGNTIYF
14 | TRBJ1-1 | NA | NA | TRBV13 | TGTGCCAGCAGCAAACGGACCGGGAACACTGAAGCTTTCTTT | CASSKRTGNTEAFF
14 | TRBJ2-3 | NA | NA | TRBV7-8 | TGTGCCAGCAGCTTAGCGCGAGGGTCTGATACGCAGTATTTT | CASSLARGSDTQYF
14 | TRBJ2-2 | NA | NA | TRBV30 | TGTGCCTGGATGAAGGGGGACCTCACCGGGGAGCTGTTTTTT | CAWMKGDLTGELFF
19 | TRBJ2-7 | NA | TRBD2 | TRBV3-1/TRBV3-2 | TGTGCCAGCAGCCCCCTTGGGCTAGCGGGTCGGCCGAGCTCCTACGAGCAGTACTTC | CASSPLGLAGRPSSYEQYF
15 | TRBJ2-5 | NA | NA | TRBV19 | TGTGCCAGTAGTACGGTCCAGGGATACCAAGAGACCCAGTACTTC | CASSTVQGYQETQYF
14 | TRBJ1-6 | NA | NA | TRBV7-2 | TGTGCCAGCAGCCTTATCCGGGCGGGCTCACCCCTCCACTTT | CASSLIRAGSPLHF
14 | TRBJ2-5 | NA | NA | TRBV5-1 | TGCGCCAGCAAGGCGGTCATCAACCAAGAGACCCAGTACTTC | CASKAVINQETQYF
16 | TRBJ1-5 | NA | NA | TRBV4-2 | TGTGCCAGCAGCGCTCAACAGGGACGGGGCAATCAGCCCCAGCATTTT | CASSAQQGRGNQPQHF
15 | TRBJ2-2 | NA | TRBD1 | TRBV6-5 | TGTGCCAGCAGCCCGGGACAGGGGGACACCGGGGAGCTGTTTTTT | CASSPGQGDTGELFF
11 | TRBJ2-5 | NA | NA | TRBV5-6 | TGTGCCAGCAGCTTGGTGGAGACCCAGTACTTC | CASSLVETQYF
16 | TRBJ1-2 | NA | TRBD1 | TRBV24-1 | TGTGCCACCAGTGACCCGCAGGGGGAACTACCCTATGGCTACACCTTC | CATSDPQGELPYGYTF
12 | TRBJ2-3 | once | NA | TRBV2 | TGTGCCAGCAGTACAGGGTCGGATACGCAGTATTTT | CASSTGSDTQYF
17 | TRBJ2-3 | NA | TRBD2 | TRBV9 | TGTGCCAGCAGCCCTCTTAGCGGGGGGGCCCTGTCAGATACGCAGTATTTT | CASSPLSGGALSDTQYF
17 | TRBJ2-3 | NA | NA | TRBV24-1 | TGTGCCACCAGGGGACGGACCCGAGAATCTAGCACAGATACGCAGTATTTT | CATRGRTRESSTDTQYF
14 | TRBJ2-1 | NA | NA | TRBV9 | TGTGCCAGCAGCGTAGAAGGACAGTACAATGAGCAGTTCTTC | CASSVEGQYNEQFF
14 | TRBJ1-1 | NA | NA | TRBV2 | TGTGCCAGCAGAGAGGAAACAGGGCGGCCTGAAGCTTTCTTT | CASREETGRPEAFF
16 | TRBJ1-2 | NA | NA | TRBV3-1/TRBV3-2 | TGTGCCAGCAGCCCGGGGGCCTCAAGACAGTACTATGGCTACACCTTC | CASSPGASRQYYGYTF
14 | TRBJ2-3 | NA | NA | TRBV6-5 | TGTGCCAGCAAACGGGACCCTGGAGGGGATACGCAGTATTTT | CASKRDPGGDTQYF
14 | TRBJ1-3 | NA | NA | TRBV25-1 | TGTGCCAGCAGTGGGGGAGGGTCTGGAAACACCATATATTTT | CASSGGGSGNTIYF
16 | TRBJ1-3 | NA | NA | TRBV5-6 | TGTGCCAGCAGCTATCTCACAGCGAGCTCTGGAAACACCATATATTTT | CASSYLTASSGNTIYF
16 | TRBJ2-5 | once | TRBD1 | TRBV7-6 | TGTGCCAGCAGCTACGACCGGGACAGGGGAGGAGAGACCCAGTACTTC | CASSYDRDRGGETQYF
13 | TRBJ1-2 | NA | NA | TRBV29-1 | TGCAGCGTTGGGGGGGGCGCGGGCTATGGCTACACCTTC | CSVGGGAGYGYTF
16 | TRBJ1-5 | once | NA | TRBV2 | TGTGCCAGCAGGGGGAGTCAGGTTGTATGGAATCAGCCCCAGCATTTT | CASRGSQVVWNQPQHF
15 | TRBJ1-3 | NA | TRBD1 | TRBV25-1 | TGTGCCAGCAGTGACCAGACAGGGACTGGAAACACCATATATTTT | CASSDQTGTGNTIYF
17 | TRBJ2-1 | NA | TRBD2 | TRBV7-8 | TGTGCCAGCAGTTTCTATCTCACTAGCGGGGAGTACAATGAGCAGTTCTTC | CASSFYLTSGEYNEQFF
15 | TRBJ1-2 | NA | NA | TRBV7-9 | TGTGCCAGCAGACCCGGGGATATAGGGATCCGTGGCTACACCTTC | CASRPGDIGIRGYTF
15 | TRBJ1-1 | NA | NA | TRBV3-1/TRBV3-2 | TGTGCCAGCAGCCTCCGGGACTCCATGAACACTGAAGCTTTCTTT | CASSLRDSMNTEAFF
14 | TRBJ1-1 | NA | NA | TRBV19 | TGTGCCAGTAGTGCGACAGTATTGAACACTGAAGCTTTCTTT | CASSATVLNTEAFF
14 | TRBJ1-1 | NA | NA | TRBV18 | TGTGCCAGCTCACCAGGGGTATGGAACACTGAAGCTTTCTTT | CASSPGVWNTEAFF
12 | TRBJ1-2 | NA | NA | TRBV10-3 | TGTGCCGTCGGAGGGGGACGGTATGGCTACACCTTC | CAVGGGRYGYTF
12 | TRBJ1-1 | NA | NA | TRBV27 | TGTGCCACCTGGGGGGGTAACACTGAAGCTTTCTTT | CATWGGNTEAFF
14 | TRBJ2-5 | NA | NA | TRBV5-7 | TGTGCCAGCAGAAAGCTCGAGGCTCTAGGGACCCAGTACTTC | CASRKLEALGTQYF
15 | TRBJ1-2 | NA | TRBD1 | TRBV2 | TGTGCCAGCAGTAAGACAGGGGACAATAACTATGGCTACACCTTC | CASSKTGDNNYGYTF
15 | TRBJ2-5 | once | NA | TRBV30 | TGTGCCTGGAGACAAGGGGGGGGGCAATGGGAGACCCAGTACTTC | CAWRQGGGQWETQYF
14 | TRBJ1-4 | NA | TRBD1 | TRBV27 | TGTGCCAGCAGTTTACTGGGGACAGGGGAAAAACTGTTTTTT | CASSLLGTGEKLFF
14 | TRBJ1-4 | NA | NA | TRBV18 | TGTGCCAGCTCACCACCAACAGGGAGTGAAAAACTGTTTTTT | CASSPPTGSEKLFF
14 | TRBJ1-2 | NA | NA | TRBV2 | TGTGCCAGCAGTGAAGATGGGGCCGGCTATGGCTACACCTTC | CASSEDGAGYGYTF
15 | TRBJ2-3 | once | TRBD2 | TRBV6-4 | TGTGCCAGCAGTACCTCTAGCGGGGGGGCAGATACGCAGTATTTT | CASSTSSGGADTQYF
14 | TRBJ2-5 | NA | TRBD1 | TRBV27 | TGTGCCAGCAGGCCCGGGACAGCTGAAGAGACCCAGTACTTC | CASRPGTAEETQYF
13 | TRBJ2-3 | NA | NA | TRBV19 | TGTGCCAGTAGCCCCGGGGACACAGATACGCAGTATTTT | CASSPGDTDTQYF
15 | TRBJ1-5 | once | NA | TRBV7-2 | TGTGCCAGCAGCTTAGAGTACGGGAAGAATCAGCCCCAGCATTTT | CASSLEYGKNQPQHF
13 | TRBJ2-2 | NA | NA | TRBV15 | TGTGCCACCAGTCCGGATAACACCGGGGAGCTGTTTTTT | CATSPDNTGELFF
14 | TRBJ1-2 | once | TRBD1 | TRBV30 | TGTGCCTGGAGTTTCGGACAGGGGGCAGAAGGCTACACCTTC | CAWSFGQGAEGYTF
15 | TRBJ2-4 | NA | TRBD1 | TRBV18 | TGTGCCAGCTCACCAGTACAGGGGGCTGGAGGCATTCAGTACTTC | CASSPVQGAGGIQYF
14 | TRBJ2-5 | NA | TRBD2 | TRBV15 | TGTGCCACCAGCACCCGGGGGGGTAGTGAGACCCAGTACTTC | CATSTRGGSETQYF
18 | TRBJ2-1 | NA | TRBD2 | TRBV7-8 | TGTGCCAGCAGCCTTCGGGGTAGCGGGGGGGCCGGGTACAATGAGCAGTTCTTC | CASSLRGSGGAGYNEQFF
14 | TRBJ1-5 | once | NA | TRBV6-1 | TGTGCCAGCAGTGAATTGGCCAGTAGACAGCCCCAGCATTTT | CASSELASRQPQHF
15 | TRBJ1-4 | NA | NA | TRBV4-1 | TGCGCCAGCAGCCCTTCCCAGGGGAATAATGAAAAACTGTTTTTT | CASSPSQGNNEKLFF
15 | TRBJ2-1 | NA | NA | TRBV5-1 | TGCGCCAGCAGCACCTCCGGGGCTTCCTACAATGAGCAGTTCTTC | CASSTSGASYNEQFF
16 | TRBJ2-2 | NA | NA | TRBV18 | TGTGCCAGCTCACCAAGCCTAACCGTTACCACCGGGGAGCTGTTTTTT | CASSPSLTVTTGELFF
14 | TRBJ2-3 | NA | NA | TRBV7-2 | TGTGCCAGCAGCCCGGGCCCGTCCGTAGATACGCAGTATTTT | CASSPGPSVDTQYF
16 | TRBJ1-5 | NA | TRBD1 | TRBV19 | TGTGCCAGTAGTCTCTGGACAGGGCAGGGCAATCAGCCCCAGCATTTT | CASSLWTGQGNQPQHF
14 | TRBJ1-1 | NA | NA | TRBV5-1 | TGCGCCAGCAGCGAGGTACTAGGAGGCACTGAAGCTTTCTTT | CASSEVLGGTEAFF
13 | TRBJ1-1 | NA | TRBD1 | TRBV6-6 | TGTGCCAGCAGTTACGCCCAGGGGGGTGAAGCTTTCTTT | CASSYAQGGEAFF
14 | TRBJ2-2 | NA | NA | TRBV19 | TGTGCCAGTAGTATAGAGATGGAAACCGGGGAGCTGTTTTTT | CASSIEMETGELFF
15 | TRBJ2-1 | NA | NA | TRBV30 | TGTGCCTGGAGCTTGGGCGTGACCTCCTACAATGAGCAGTTCTTC | CAWSLGVTSYNEQFF
12 | TRBJ1-4 | NA | NA | TRBV2 | TGTGCCAGCCAAAGATCGAATGAAAAACTGTTTTTT | CASQRSNEKLFF
14 | TRBJ1-1 | NA | NA | TRBV5-6 | TGTGCCAGCAGCTTGGCCCGTATGAACACTGAAGCTTTCTTT | CASSLARMNTEAFF